Following are 32 T cell receptor beta chains from one sample sequenced in a study of Graves' ophthalmopathy and Graves' hyperthyroidism. The TCR beta CDR3 regions underwent amplification from RNA transcripts. HTBI primers were used in a first-round RT-PCR, which preceded a second-round multiplex PCR. TCRdb passed the multiplex PCR reads through MiXCR, listing each CDR3 protein once. This table holds around 520,000 distinct CDR3 sequences, roughly 40% found once. Specimen: peripheral blood or thyroid tissue (not recorded which). The receptors come from an adult man with Graves' hyperthyroidism.

The chain links TRBV7-2 to TRBJ1-2; 10 bases line up with TRBD1. Germline lookup yields CDR1 SGHTA and CDR2 FQGNSA. J gave up 6 bases and V 4 bases, and 14 bases lay outside the gene matches. The CDR3 spans 17 residues. The CDR3 nucleotides are TGTGCCAGCAGCTCACCCCTTAAGACAGGGGGCAAGGATGGCTACACCTTC. Amino acids: CASSSPLKTGGKDGYTF.

The CDR3 DNA reads TGTGCCAGCGGGCGGAGCGGCACAGATACGCAGTATTTT. Amino acids: CASGRSGTDTQYF. The chain joins TRBV5-4 to TRBJ2-3; D not resolved. The V gene's germline CDR1 is SGHNT and CDR2 YYREEE (reference sequence). Deletions cut 7 bases from V and 1 base from J, with 10 bases between. The CDR3 length is 13 residues. The entire variable domain, with the rest obtained from reference TRBV5-4 and TRBJ2-3, is as follows: ETGVTQSPTHLIKTRGQQVTLRCSSQSGHNTVSWYQQALGQGPQFIFQYYREEENGRGNFPPRFSGLQFPNYSSELNVNALELDDSALYLCASGRSGTDTQYFGPGTRLTVL.

V usage is TRBV29-1 and J usage is TRBJ2-5; 9 positions agree with TRBD1. J was trimmed by 4 bases and V by 6 bases; bases with no gene match: 9. Germline CDR1 is SQVTM and CDR2 is ANQGSEA. The CDR3 has 14 residues. The CDR3 loop reads CSVQVGQGSETQYF. The CDR3 nucleotides are TGCAGCGTCCAGGTTGGACAGGGGTCAGAGACCCAGTACTTC.

This clonotype was detected a few times. The genes are TRBV6-1 and TRBJ2-2, with TRBD2 identical over 8 bases. V lost 8 bases, J lost 1 base, and 6 bases stayed unmatched. There are 15 residues in the CDR3. Germline V lookup: CDR1 MNHNS, CDR2 SASEGT. This chain's CDR3 is CASWVSGVNTGELFF. The CDR3 DNA is TGTGCCAGCTGGGTTAGCGGGGTGAACACCGGGGAGCTGTTTTTT.

The J gene is TRBJ1-2, the V gene TRBV2; TRBD1 aligns across 7 bases. The CDR3 covers 14 residues. CDR1 and CDR2 from the germline V gene are SNHLY and FYNNEI. Losses at the gene ends were 5 bases for V and 4 bases for J; bases not matched to a gene: 7. CDR3 sequence: CASSRNRGPYGYTF. DNA for the CDR3: TGTGCCAGCAGTAGGAACAGGGGACCCTATGGCTACACCTTC.

This clonotype was observed many times. The chain links TRBV6-5 to TRBJ1-2; weak D call: TRBD1 (5 bases). The CDR3 is made up of 12 amino acids. CDR1 MNHEY and CDR2 SVGAGI come from the germline V gene. V was trimmed by 6 bases and J by 8 bases, leaving 13 bases between them. The CDR3 protein is CASRGGGDGYTF. Here the CDR3 DNA reads TGTGCCAGCAGGGGGGGGGGAGACGGCTACACCTTC.

The gene calls are TRBV7-9 and TRBJ2-7; D not resolved. The end of the DNA is better explained by TRBJ2-4, so the J call may be wrong. CDR1 is SEHNR, CDR2 FQNEAQ, per germline (reference sequence). The CDR3 is 15 residues long. CDR3 DNA sequence: TGTGCCAGCAGCTTAGGGCTGGGTATGGAAAACATTCAGTACTTC. Protein product: CASSLGLGMENIQYF.

The rearrangement uses TRBV27 and TRBJ2-7, with D perhaps TRBD1 (5 bases). CDR3 size: 13 residues. The ends were cut back, 0 bases at V and 2 bases at J, with 5 bases in the middle. Germline V CDR1 and CDR2: MNHEY, SMNVEV (reference sequence). For the CDR3, the DNA is TGTGCCAGCAGTTTATCCAGGGCCTACGAGCAGTACTTC. Translation gives CASSLSRAYEQYF.

This clonotype was recorded at least ten times. The CDR3 DNA follows: TGTGCCACCAGTGATAGGGCCCGGAGCTCCTACGAGCAGTACTTC. Protein: CATSDRARSSYEQYF. The V and J genes are TRBV24-1 and TRBJ2-7, with D uncertain. V lost 3 bases and J 0 bases, leaving 11 bases between the germline ends. This CDR3 has 15 amino acids. Germline CDR1 and CDR2: KGHDR and SFDVKD.

This chain links TRBV6-1 with TRBJ1-3, with 9 bases that match TRBD1. This CDR3 is 16 amino acids long. CDR1 is MNHNS and CDR2 is SASEGT in the germline V gene. V gave up 5 bases and J gave up 3 bases; unmatched junction bases: 8. The CDR3 loop is CASSPRQGVFGNTIYF. The CDR3 DNA sequence: TGTGCCAGCAGTCCAAGACAGGGGGTCTTTGGAAACACCATATATTTT.

The rearrangement links TRBV7-9 to TRBJ2-7; 9 positions agree with TRBD1. The V gene end was trimmed by 11 bases and the J gene end by 0 bases; junction bases not matched to a gene: 11. The length of the CDR3 is 15 residues. Germline CDR1 reads SEHNR; CDR2 reads FQNEAQ (reference sequence). CDR3 bases: TGTGCCTCAAAATCTGGGACAGGGAGCTCCTACGAGCAGTACTTC. It translates to CASKSGTGSSYEQYF.

This clonotype was seen ten or more times. The rearrangement uses TRBV5-5 and TRBJ1-1; tentatively, D is TRBD1 (5 bases). The CDR3 is 12 amino acids. Looked up from germline, CDR1 is SGHKS and CDR2 is YYEKEE (reference sequence). V was pared by 3 bases and J by 6 bases, with 9 bases between. CDR3 protein: CASSSTVAEAFF. CDR3 DNA sequence: TGTGCCAGCAGCTCGACAGTTGCTGAAGCTTTCTTT.

The rearrangement joins TRBV7-9 to TRBJ2-3; no definite D call. This CDR3 is built from 14 residues. Germline CDR1 SEHNR, CDR2 FQNEAQ (reference sequence). Trimming stripped 6 bases from V and 0 bases from J, with 10 bases between. This CDR3 is CASSWTVSTDTQYF. CDR3 bases: TGTGCCAGCAGTTGGACGGTTAGCACAGATACGCAGTATTTT.

This clonotype was found many times. The V gene is TRBV15, the J gene TRBJ2-5; D gene unclear. This CDR3 region has 15 residues. Germline CDR1 LNHNV, CDR2 YYDKDF (reference sequence). V was trimmed by 2 bases and J by 5 bases, leaving 15 bases between them. In nucleotides, the CDR3 is TGTGCCACCAGCAGATCCCCTTCTCTGGTGGAGACCCAGTACTTC. It codes for CATSRSPSLVETQYF.

The rearrangement joins TRBV12-3 or TRBV12-4 to TRBJ1-5; a possible D gene is TRBD1 (5 bases). Trimming took off 0 bases at V and 1 base at J, with 13 bases between the two ends. The CDR3 runs 17 residues. CDR3 protein: CASSLAMSRGSNQPQHF. The CDR3 DNA reads TGTGCCAGCAGTTTAGCGATGAGTCGGGGCAGCAATCAGCCCCAGCATTTT.

V gene TRBV19 combines with J gene TRBJ1-2; the match to TRBD1 covers 7 bases. Germline V gives CDR1 LNHDA, CDR2 SQIVND (reference sequence). The CDR3 is made up of 15 amino acids. V was pared by 3 bases and J by 7 bases, with 11 bases of the junction left unmatched. The CDR3 bases are TGTGCCAGTAGTATCCAGGCGAGGGGGCAGGCTGGCTACACCTTC. The encoded protein is CASSIQARGQAGYTF.

A few counts support this clonotype. J is TRBJ1-1 and V is TRBV20-1; D unclear. Germline loops: CDR1 DFQATT, CDR2 SNEGSKA (reference sequence). The germline V and J ends were trimmed by 0 bases and 4 bases, with 18 bases remaining between them. The CDR3 runs 16 residues. This chain's CDR3 is CSARDNSGLWITEAFF. CDR3 nucleotides: TGCAGTGCTAGAGATAATTCCGGGTTGTGGATCACTGAAGCTTTCTTT.

The chain is built from TRBV7-2 and TRBJ1-5; 11 positions agree with TRBD1. The CDR3 has 16 amino acids. Losses at the gene ends were 5 bases for V and 0 bases for J; bases not matched to a gene: 3. CDR1 and CDR2 (germline): SGHTA, FQGNSA. The CDR3 nucleotides read TGTGCCAGCAGCAGGGGACAGGGGGTTAGCAATCAGCCCCAGCATTTT. Protein product: CASSRGQGVSNQPQHF.

The rearrangement uses TRBV7-9 and TRBJ2-2; possibly TRBD2 for D (9 bases). The V end lost 5 bases, the J end lost 6 bases, and 25 bases lay between the germline ends. The CDR3 has 18 amino acids. Germline V lookup: CDR1 SEHNR, CDR2 FQNEAQ (reference sequence). In DNA form, the CDR3 reads TGTGCCAGCAGCGTTAGCGGGAGATACGCAGGGGGCTCCGGGGAGCTGTTTTTT. It specifies CASSVSGRYAGGSGELFF.

V and J are TRBV6-5 and TRBJ2-7, with 10 bases fitting TRBD1. This CDR3 contains 15 residues. Per the germline V gene, CDR1 is MNHEY and CDR2 is SVGAGI. V gave up 7 bases and J gave up 2 bases; unmatched junction bases: 8. The CDR3 here is CASTTRDRGPYEQYF. The CDR3 DNA is TGTGCCAGCACCACCCGGGACAGGGGACCCTACGAGCAGTACTTC.

Notes on this clonotype: Because it lacks the conserved phenylalanine or tryptophan at the end, this CDR3 is likely a read error. It is unclear where the CDR3 begins or ends on the DNA, so no DNA is shown, and the CDR3 is as TCRdb lists it. This chain connects TRBV7-9 to TRBJ1-5. The CDR3 adds up to 10 amino acids, both ends counted. Germline V CDR1 and CDR2: SEHNR, FQNEAQ (reference sequence). The CDR3 reads CASSQDLGAS.

This clonotype was recorded many times. This sequence joins TRBV7-9 and TRBJ1-5; TRBD1 agrees at 7 bases. The germline V gene has CDR1 SEHNR and CDR2 FQNEAQ (reference sequence). CDR3 length equals 14 residues. After removal of 5 bases from V and 3 bases from J, the junction contained 4 bases not matched to a gene. The chain's CDR3 is CASSKQGFNQPQHF. For the CDR3, the DNA is TGTGCCAGCAGCAAACAGGGGTTCAATCAGCCCCAGCATTTT. The entire variable domain, with the rest obtained from reference TRBV7-9 and TRBJ1-5, is as follows: DTGVSQNPRHKITKRGQNVTFRCDPISEHNRLYWYRQTLGQGPEFLTYFQNEAQLEKSRLLSDRFSAERPKGSFSTLEIQRTEQGDSAMYLCASSKQGFNQPQHFGDGTRLSIL.

This clonotype was seen repeatedly, ten times or more. This chain uses TRBV7-9 with TRBJ2-7; D might be TRBD2 (5 bases). V lost 1 base, J lost 7 bases, and 14 bases lay in between. Germline lookup yields CDR1 SEHNR and CDR2 FQNEAQ (reference sequence). The CDR3 runs 14 residues. CDR3 region: CASSLERRRGEQYF. DNA of the CDR3: TGTGCCAGCAGCTTAGAAAGGCGGCGAGGGGAGCAGTACTTC.

The chain joins TRBV4-1 to TRBJ2-7; TRBD2 matches 7 bases. Germline CDR1 reads MGHRA; CDR2 reads YSYEKL. The CDR3 contains 17 residues. Trimming took 4 bases from V and 3 from J; bases not matched to a gene: 15. CDR3 bases: TGCGCCAGCAGCCGTAATTTTCCGGGACTACACATCTACGAGCAGTACTTC. This translates into CASSRNFPGLHIYEQYF.

This chain connects TRBV20-1 to TRBJ1-3; 7 nucleotides line up with TRBD1. Germline values: CDR1 DFQATT, CDR2 SNEGSKA (reference sequence). This CDR3 spans 15 amino acids. Germline trimming cut 5 bases from V and 4 bases from J; bases unmatched to any gene: 11. The CDR3 reads CSASEHRGPGNTIYF. DNA for the CDR3: TGCAGTGCTTCTGAACACAGGGGTCCCGGAAACACCATATATTTT.

CDR3 in DNA: TGCAGCGCCGGCGGGGGGGCGGGTGGCTACACCTTC. Translation gives CSAGGGAGGYTF. V gene TRBV29-1 combines with J gene TRBJ1-2; weak D call: TRBD1 (6 bases). Deletions cut 7 bases from V and 7 bases from J, with 16 bases between. This CDR3 comprises 12 residues. Germline CDR1 and CDR2: SQVTM and ANQGSEA.

The V and J genes are TRBV29-1 and TRBJ2-7; 7 bases map to TRBD1. The trim removed 1 base at V and 5 bases at J, leaving 5 bases unmatched. This CDR3 contains 13 residues. Germline lookup yields CDR1 SQVTM and CDR2 ANQGSEA. CDR3 protein: CSVEGDRANEQYF. DNA for the CDR3: TGCAGCGTTGAAGGGGACAGAGCCAACGAGCAGTACTTC.

Points on this clonotype: A much larger clone differs by one base, so this may be a read error. This chain links TRBV25-1 with TRBJ2-2, with 8 bases identical to TRBD1. Per the germline V gene, CDR1 is MGHDK and CDR2 is SYGVNS. The J segment lost 5 bases and the V segment lost 4 bases, leaving 12 bases of the junction unmatched. This CDR3 is 17 amino acids long. The chain's CDR3 is CASSGLNDRGWTGELFF. The CDR3 region has the DNA TGTGCCAGCAGTGGGCTCAATGACAGGGGATGGACCGGGGAGCTGTTTTTT.

The gene calls are TRBV10-3 and TRBJ2-5; TRBD1 aligns across 11 bases. Germline values: CDR1 ENHRY, CDR2 SYGVKD. After removal of 3 bases from V and 5 bases from J, the junction contained 5 bases not matched to a gene. The CDR3 consists of 15 residues. The CDR3 protein is CAISDRDRGKETQYF. The DNA for the CDR3 is TGTGCCATCAGTGATCGGGACAGGGGGAAGGAGACCCAGTACTTC.

This clonotype was observed once. The rearrangement joins TRBV19 to TRBJ1-6; TRBD1 matches 9 bases. V lost 3 bases, J lost 8 bases, and 5 bases stayed unmatched. The germline V gene has CDR1 LNHDA and CDR2 SQIVND (reference sequence). The CDR3 extends over 15 amino acids. Here the CDR3 reads CASSIAGTGHSPLHF. The CDR3 nucleotides read TGTGCCAGTAGTATCGCCGGGACAGGGCATTCACCCCTCCACTTT.

This clonotype was seen more than once but under ten times. The chain has TRBV10-3 and TRBJ2-3; D is perhaps TRBD1 (5 bases). CDR1 and CDR2 (germline): ENHRY, SYGVKD. V was trimmed by 10 bases and J by 2 bases, leaving 10 bases between them. The CDR3 consists of 12 residues. CDR3 sequence (DNA): TGTGCCACTTTGGACACCACAGATACGCAGTATTTT. Its protein product is CATLDTTDTQYF.

This clonotype was detected ten times or more. This sequence joins TRBV7-9 and TRBJ1-1; the D is unclear. This CDR3 contains 14 residues. Germline V gives CDR1 SEHNR, CDR2 FQNEAQ (reference sequence). V lost 2 bases, J lost 0 bases, and 7 bases lay in between. The CDR3 nucleotides are TGTGCCAGCAGCTTATCCGGGATGAACACTGAAGCTTTCTTT. Amino acid sequence: CASSLSGMNTEAFF. Complete variable domain (other parts from reference TRBV7-9 and TRBJ1-1): DTGVSQNPRHKITKRGQNVTFRCDPISEHNRLYWYRQTLGQGPEFLTYFQNEAQLEKSRLLSDRFSAERPKGSFSTLEIQRTEQGDSAMYLCASSLSGMNTEAFFGQGTRLTVV.